This T cell receptor (beta chain) was sequenced for a study of CD4 T cells in relation to SARS-CoV-2 and coronaviruses. Looking at the study overall: ViraFEST: approximately nine-day antigen culture of PBMCs, then TCR beta CDR3 sequencing. Negative control cultures got HIV-1 Nef peptides or no peptide. The study, taken as a whole, reports: About 65% of donors had memory CD4+ clonotypes crossrecognizing SARS-CoV-2 and common cold coronavirus spike.

Only in-frame clones appear in the TCRdb table, and some are missing; sequencing was by immunoSEQ multiplex PCR. Among some 20,000 clones listed, 65% to 75% were seen once. Before the COVID-19 pandemic, during about 2011-2019, CD4+ T cells were taken from unexposed donors. Isolation of CD4+ T cells took place after nine to ten days in culture. As for this clone: Its antigen is unknown.

This CDR3 has 12 residues. The V gene lost 2 bases and the J gene lost 8 bases, with 7 bases spanning the gap. Germline-derived CDR1 and CDR2 are SGHTA and FQGTGA. Sequencing used CD4+ T cells from PBMCs, cultured in vitro. This chain joins TRBV7-3 and TRBJ2-1; the D gene is possibly TRBD2 (6 bases). This TCR was recovered from a human donor in good health. CDR3 sequence (DNA): TGTGCCAGCAGCTTATCTAGCGATGAGCAGTTCTTC. Translation: CASSLSSDEQFF.